Presented here are 10 T cell receptor beta chains from one specimen sequenced in a study of glioma-infiltrating T cells after dendritic cell vaccination. Regarding time point: after dendritic cell vaccination, including at tumor progression/relapse. TCRdb's table, derived via immunoSEQ multiplex PCR, lists solely in-frame clones and lacks some. Of roughly 60,000 clones listed, 70% to 90% are singletons. Material: blood, obtained after dendritic cell vaccination. Every receptor here comes from a human donor with glioblastoma.

The genes are TRBV27 and TRBJ2-1, with D possibly TRBD2 on 6 matching bases. Trimming shortened V by 4 bases and J by 0 bases, and 16 bases separated the two germline ends. This CDR3 spans 17 amino acids. Germline-derived CDR1 and CDR2 are MNHEY and SMNVEV (reference sequence). CDR3 sequence (DNA): TGTGCCAGCAGTTCGATACTAGCATACAGCTCCTACAATGAGCAGTTCTTC. Translating it yields CASSSILAYSSYNEQFF.

The V call is TRBV4-1, the J call TRBJ2-7; D perhaps matches TRBD1 (5 bases). Germline V gene data show CDR1 as MGHRA and CDR2 as YSYEKL. The CDR3 is 14 amino acids. V lost 0 bases, J lost 7 bases, and 13 bases lay in between. In nucleotides, the CDR3 is TGCGCCAGCAGCCAAGAAAGCAGGGCCGGGGAGCAGTACTTC. It translates to CASSQESRAGEQYF.

This clone came up once. The chain employs TRBV5-6 and TRBJ1-2, with a weak D call TRBD1 (6 bases). This CDR3 comprises 14 residues. The ends were cut back, 0 bases at V and 8 bases at J, with 14 bases in the middle. Germline values: CDR1 SGHDT, CDR2 YYEEEE. Here the CDR3 DNA reads TGTGCCAGCAGCTTGGCCGCGGGGGGCGGCGGCTACACCTTC. Amino acid sequence: CASSLAAGGGGYTF. Full variable domain (rest looked up from reference TRBV5-6 and TRBJ1-2): DAGVTQSPTHLIKTRGQQVTLRCSPKSGHDTVSWYQQALGQGPQFIFQYYEEEERQRGNFPDRFSGHQFPNYSSELNVNALLLGDSALYLCASSLAAGGGGYTFGSGTRLTVV.

In the case of this clone: An end of the junction does not agree with germline; a read error may underlie this. This specimen includes other DNA sequences encoding the same CDR3. J is TRBJ1-6 and V is TRBV4-2; tentative D call: TRBD1 (5 bases). Germline V lookup: CDR1 LGHNA, CDR2 YNFKEQ. The CDR3 spans 15 residues. In nucleotides, the CDR3 is TGTGCCAGCAGCCGTTCCCGGGGGGATAATTCCCCCCTCCACTTT. This gives the protein CASSRSRGDNSPLHF.

This clone was counted only a few times. V gene TRBV2 combines with J gene TRBJ2-7, with a weak D call TRBD1 (6 bases). The CDR3 has 15 residues. The germline CDR1 and CDR2 sequences are SNHLY and FYNNEI. Trimming shortened V by 4 bases and J by 3 bases, and 16 bases separated the two germline ends. The CDR3 DNA sequence: TGTGCCAGCAGTGGCGGCAGGGGTATAAGCTACGAGCAGTACTTC. Protein sequence: CASSGGRGISYEQYF.

V is TRBV4-3 and J is TRBJ1-2, with 9 bases that match TRBD1. The germline V gene has CDR1 LGHNA and CDR2 YSLEER. V trimming: 4 bases; J trimming: 3 bases; junction bases outside the gene matches: 9. The CDR3 consists of 16 residues. CDR3 bases: TGCGCCAGCAGCCGGGACTACAGGGGGCGCGACTATGGCTACACCTTC. Its protein is CASSRDYRGRDYGYTF.

This chain uses TRBV7-8 with TRBJ2-2, with D perhaps matching TRBD2 (5 bases). Germline V gene data show CDR1 as SGHVS and CDR2 as FQNEAQ. The CDR3 totals 15 residues. V was trimmed by 5 bases and J by 6 bases, leaving 16 bases between them. The CDR3, as DNA: TGTGCCAGCAGCGAAAGGCGGGTTGCTCCCGGGGAGCTGTTTTTT. It yields the protein CASSERRVAPGELFF. Full variable domain (outside the CDR3, taken from reference TRBV7-8 and TRBJ2-2): GAGVSQSPRYKVAKRGQDVALRCDPISGHVSLFWYQQALGQGPEFLTYFQNEAQLDKSGLPSDRFFAERPEGSVSTLKIQRTQQEDSAVYLCASSERRVAPGELFFGEGSRLTVL.

The gene calls are TRBV2 and TRBJ2-7, with 8 nucleotides matching TRBD2. CDR3 length equals 14 residues. With 4 bases clipped from V and 2 bases from J, the junction kept 4 bases outside the gene matches. Germline V gene data show CDR1 as SNHLY and CDR2 as FYNNEI. The CDR3 DNA follows: TGTGCCAGCAGTGTGCGGGGGGATACCTACGAGCAGTACTTC. Translation: CASSVRGDTYEQYF. Full variable domain (missing parts from reference TRBV2 and TRBJ2-7): EPEVTQTPSHQVTQMGQEVILRCVPISNHLYFYWYRQILGQKVEFLVSFYNNEISEKSEIFDDQFSVERPDGSNFTLKIRSTKLEDSAMYFCASSVRGDTYEQYFGPGTRLTVT.

V is TRBV2 and J is TRBJ2-7, with a tentative D call TRBD1 (6 bases). The germline CDR1 and CDR2 sequences are SNHLY and FYNNEI. V was shortened by 6 bases and J by 3 bases, with 15 bases between the two germline ends. This CDR3 spans 14 amino acids. CDR3 protein: CASRRGRGDYEQYF. The CDR3 DNA follows: TGTGCCAGCAGGAGGGGCAGGGGAGACTACGAGCAGTACTTC.

This clone was recorded once. This chain connects TRBV4-3 to TRBJ1-5; D not resolved. The CDR3 extends over 15 amino acids. The germline V gene has CDR1 LGHNA and CDR2 YSLEER. The V end lost 3 bases, the J end lost 0 bases, and 9 bases lay between the germline ends. The CDR3 sequence is CASSHYRYSNQPQHF. Written as DNA, the CDR3 is TGCGCCAGCAGCCATTATCGTTATAGCAATCAGCCCCAGCATTTT.